This is a list of T cell receptor beta chains from one sample in a study of blood T cell repertoires in COVID-19. The repertoire was sequenced with immunoSEQ multiplex PCR; TCRdb's copy has only in-frame clones and lacks some. The sample records nearly 350,000 clones, around four fifths being singletons. The material sequenced was peripheral blood. The source is a man aged 25-45 years with active or convalescent COVID-19. Both conserved end residues are part of each CDR3. The order of the fields is D gene, V gene, CDR3 protein. A D gene is named only where the DNA matches it firmly.

D: NA
V: TRBV29-1
CDR3: CSVEQGNLNEKLFF

D: NA
V: TRBV5-5
CDR3: CASSLMQGNNSPLHF

D: NA
V: TRBV19
CDR3: CASSIAPGPQHF

D: TRBD1
V: TRBV30
CDR3: CAYSGTGASPLHF

D: TRBD2
V: TRBV10-3
CDR3: CAISEPRLAASTDTQYF

D: NA
V: TRBV3-1/TRBV3-2
CDR3: CASSQDAGIKNEQYF

D: TRBD1
V: TRBV28
CDR3: CAGGQGTDEQYF

D: NA
V: TRBV4-1
CDR3: CASSQVGYTQYF

D: TRBD2
V: TRBV13
CDR3: CASSSPGLGDYEQYF

D: NA
V: TRBV6-5
CDR3: CASSYEERSGEQYF

D: TRBD1
V: TRBV5-1
CDR3: CASSSVRRTGEKLFF

D: TRBD1
V: TRBV7-2
CDR3: CASSTRDRGTTEAFF

D: NA
V: TRBV29-1
CDR3: CSVAGIYGYTF

D: TRBD1
V: TRBV6-5
CDR3: CASRDGTGRDSPLHF

D: TRBD2
V: TRBV19
CDR3: CASSRDRLADRTDTQYF

D: NA
V: TRBV21-1
CDR3: CASNPKGESETQYF

D: TRBD1
V: TRBV7-9
CDR3: CASSARGPRVEFF

D: NA
V: TRBV27
CDR3: CASRPTGPNYGYTF

D: NA
V: TRBV19
CDR3: CASSILTEAFF

D: NA
V: TRBV13
CDR3: CASSLQDFAYEQYF

D: NA
V: TRBV7-6
CDR3: CASSLGGSGELFF

D: TRBD1
V: TRBV18
CDR3: CASSPTRGRGAYEQYF

D: TRBD1
V: TRBV3-1/TRBV3-2
CDR3: CASGDRGQYEQYF

D: NA
V: TRBV27
CDR3: CASSSPGGGSGYTF

D: NA
V: TRBV6-6
CDR3: CASSYSGQFYEQYF

D: NA
V: TRBV5-1
CDR3: CASSLGQASGNTIYF

D: NA
V: TRBV24-1
CDR3: CATSEKGWYREAGELFF

D: TRBD1
V: TRBV23-1
CDR3: CASSPGTGDHF

D: TRBD1
V: TRBV6-2/TRBV6-3
CDR3: CASSQGAHEQYF

D: NA
V: TRBV15
CDR3: CATSRDRVTSPLHF

D: TRBD2
V: TRBV27
CDR3: CASTYSGGPPYEQYF

D: NA
V: TRBV25-1
CDR3: CASSEISGTEAFF

D: TRBD1
V: TRBV5-1
CDR3: CASSLEQGVDTQYF

D: NA
V: TRBV18
CDR3: CASSPRGGEQFF

D: NA
V: TRBV30
CDR3: CAWSVDSLSGNTIYF

D: NA
V: TRBV10-3
CDR3: CAISESMGEQFF

D: NA
V: TRBV5-5
CDR3: CASSLAGGRGTEAFF

D: NA
V: TRBV7-7
CDR3: CASSFSRQETQYF

D: NA
V: TRBV27
CDR3: CASSFGLARGELFF

D: NA
V: TRBV7-2
CDR3: CASSPPYRGTQYF

D: NA
V: TRBV5-1
CDR3: CASMARVQETQYF

D: NA
V: TRBV21-1
CDR3: CASSKDRAYGYTF

D: NA
V: TRBV7-2
CDR3: CASSAGGVFGNTIYF

D: NA
V: TRBV2
CDR3: CASSETRGYTF

D: TRBD2
V: TRBV28
CDR3: CASTRLAGSSYEQYF

D: NA
V: TRBV7-3
CDR3: CASSLSPGVGELFF

D: TRBD2
V: TRBV30
CDR3: CAWSVVRASGSSYEQYF

D: TRBD1
V: TRBV30
CDR3: CAYQQGWQPQHF

D: NA
V: TRBV3-1/TRBV3-2
CDR3: CASSLRQHTEAFF

D: NA
V: TRBV28
CDR3: CASSPGTHRKGYTF

D: NA
V: TRBV7-9
CDR3: CASSRLDGNSPLHF

D: TRBD1
V: TRBV3-1/TRBV3-2
CDR3: CASSTTRDRGRVYNEQFF

D: NA
V: TRBV19
CDR3: CATRRQLNTEAFF